The text below deals with one TCR beta chain. Its matching antigen is unknown. The data stem from a study of yellow fever vaccine responses in identical twins. Regarding the study as a whole: Twins showed a vaccine T cell response that reportedly seemed partly convergent, partly personalized.

Germline lookup yields CDR1 SQVTM and CDR2 ANQGSEA. V was trimmed by 6 bases and J by 0 bases, leaving 16 bases between them. This CDR3 comprises 15 residues. A single record per CDR3 protein comes from TCRdb applying MiXCR to the RT-PCR reads. The table lists about 14,000 distinct CDR3 sequences, 65% to 85% of them singletons. The gene calls are TRBV29-1 and TRBJ2-3; D not resolved. The sequence came from a woman aged 18-29 years who received the yellow fever vaccine. The sample was T cells from blood (PBMCs), unsorted or a sorted subset (not recorded which), taken before or after yellow fever vaccination (not recorded which). The CDR3 is CSVAISWTSTDTQYF. The CDR3 DNA sequence: TGCAGCGTCGCGATAAGTTGGACGAGCACAGATACGCAGTATTTT.